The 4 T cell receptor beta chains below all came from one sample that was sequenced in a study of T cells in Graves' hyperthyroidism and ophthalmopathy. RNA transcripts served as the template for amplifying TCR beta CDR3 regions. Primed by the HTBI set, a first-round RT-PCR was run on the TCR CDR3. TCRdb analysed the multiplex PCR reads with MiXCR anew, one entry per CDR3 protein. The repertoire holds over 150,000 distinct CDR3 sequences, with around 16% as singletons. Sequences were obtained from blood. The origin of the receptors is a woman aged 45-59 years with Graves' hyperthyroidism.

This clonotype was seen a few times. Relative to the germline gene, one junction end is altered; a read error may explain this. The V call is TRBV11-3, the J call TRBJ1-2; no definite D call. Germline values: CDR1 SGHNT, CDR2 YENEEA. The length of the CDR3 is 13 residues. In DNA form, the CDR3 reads TGTGCCGGCAGCAGTAGTCGCAACTATGGCTACACCTTC. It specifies CAGSSSRNYGYTF.

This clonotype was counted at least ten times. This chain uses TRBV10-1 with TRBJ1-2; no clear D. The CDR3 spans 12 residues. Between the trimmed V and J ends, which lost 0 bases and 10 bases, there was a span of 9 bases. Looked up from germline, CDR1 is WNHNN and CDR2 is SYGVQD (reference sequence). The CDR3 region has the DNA TGCGCCAGCAGTGAGTCGAGGACCAACTACACCTTC. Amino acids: CASSESRTNYTF.

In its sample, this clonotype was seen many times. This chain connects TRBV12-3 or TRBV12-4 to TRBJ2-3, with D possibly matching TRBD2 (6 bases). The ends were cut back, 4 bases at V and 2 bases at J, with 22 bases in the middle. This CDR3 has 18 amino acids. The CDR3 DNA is TGTGCCAGCAGTTCCCCCGAGGCTAGCGATAAACCCACAGATACGCAGTATTTT. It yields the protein CASSSPEASDKPTDTQYF.

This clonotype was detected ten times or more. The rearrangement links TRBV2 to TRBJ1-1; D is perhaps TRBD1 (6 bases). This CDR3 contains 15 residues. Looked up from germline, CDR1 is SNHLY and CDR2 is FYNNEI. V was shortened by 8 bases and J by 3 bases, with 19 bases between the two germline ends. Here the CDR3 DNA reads TGTGCCAGCTCCCCCGAGGGGGGGGCTTACACTGAAGCTTTCTTT. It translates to CASSPEGGAYTEAFF. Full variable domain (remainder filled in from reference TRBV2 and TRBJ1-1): EPEVTQTPSHQVTQMGQEVILRCVPISNHLYFYWYRQILGQKVEFLVSFYNNEISEKSEIFDDQFSVERPDGSNFTLKIRSTKLEDSAMYFCASSPEGGAYTEAFFGQGTRLTVV.